This TCR beta chain derives from a study of blood T cell repertoires in COVID-19. Across the whole study: Sample material is recorded as cDNA or gDNA derived from T cells, B-cell-depleted T cells, or PBMCs.

Original processing methods: Reference gene primer amplification yielded estimated nucleated cell counts. Sequencing used immunoSEQ multiplex PCR; TCRdb keeps in-frame clones, though not all of them. V and J calls and clone size are those listed in that table; D and trimming were worked out from the DNA. This table holds a few hundred thousand clones, over 65% found once. CDR1 and CDR2 (germline): MDHEN, SYDVKM. The CDR3 loop spans 13 amino acids. Trimming removed 5 bases from V and 5 bases from J; junction bases left unmatched: 6. The chain combines TRBV28 with TRBJ2-7; 7 bases are a match to TRBD1. The specimen was peripheral blood. The sequence was obtained from a human donor with acute or convalescent COVID-19. The donor label of this sample is uncertain. This CDR3 reads CASSEGATDEQYF. In DNA, the CDR3 is TGTGCCAGCAGTGAGGGGGCTACCGACGAGCAGTACTTC.